This entry concerns a single T cell receptor beta chain. Trimming cost V 4 bases and J 7 bases, with 10 bases left between them. CDR3 size: 11 residues. The germline V gene has CDR1 GTSNPN and CDR2 SVGIG (reference sequence). Some clones are missing from TCRdb's copy, which holds only in-frame ones; the method was immunoSEQ multiplex PCR. The sample holds some 350,000 clones; around 86% are singletons and the top ten take 2.5% to 3.5%. The sample originates from a study of blood T cell repertoires in COVID-19. Study at large: Material from acute and convalescent COVID-19 was sourced from the United States, Italy and Spain. T cells, B-cell-depleted T cells, or PBMCs supplied cDNA or gDNA.

The chain uses TRBV30 and TRBJ1-1, with D uncertain. Material: peripheral blood. This receptor was taken from a human donor in a cohort sampled during active COVID-19. The CDR3 nucleotides are TGTGCCTGGAAGGCCGACTATGAAGCTTTCTTT. Translation gives CAWKADYEAFF.